Reported below is one T cell receptor beta chain. These data come from a study of control samples from healthy donors and cancer patients. Deletions cut 0 bases from V and 8 bases from J, with 16 bases between. The germline V gene has CDR1 LNHNV and CDR2 YYDKDF (reference sequence). The CDR3 totals 15 residues. Repertoires were generated with immunoSEQ multiplex PCR, while TCRdb's copy carries only in-frame clones and drops some. Here the sample spans approximately 170,000 clones, around nine tenths being singletons. Sequenced: blood. The origin of this receptor is a woman aged 25 to 39 in good health. This rearrangement joins TRBV15 to TRBJ1-2, with no clear D. In nucleotides, the CDR3 is TGTGCCACCAGCAGAGATGCCCGAACAGTACTCGGCTACACCTTC. It yields the protein CATSRDARTVLGYTF.